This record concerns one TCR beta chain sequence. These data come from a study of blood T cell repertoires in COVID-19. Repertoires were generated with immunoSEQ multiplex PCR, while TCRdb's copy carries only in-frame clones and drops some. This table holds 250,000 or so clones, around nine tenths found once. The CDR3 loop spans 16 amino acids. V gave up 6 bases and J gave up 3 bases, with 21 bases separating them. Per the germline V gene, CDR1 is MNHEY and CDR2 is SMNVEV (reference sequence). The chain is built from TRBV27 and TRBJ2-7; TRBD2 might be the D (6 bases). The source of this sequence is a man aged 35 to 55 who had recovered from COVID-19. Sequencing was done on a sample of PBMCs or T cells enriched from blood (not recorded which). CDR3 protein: CASSTIGTGRSYEQYF. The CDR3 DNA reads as TGTGCCAGCAGCACCATCGGGACTGGTAGGAGCTACGAGCAGTACTTC.